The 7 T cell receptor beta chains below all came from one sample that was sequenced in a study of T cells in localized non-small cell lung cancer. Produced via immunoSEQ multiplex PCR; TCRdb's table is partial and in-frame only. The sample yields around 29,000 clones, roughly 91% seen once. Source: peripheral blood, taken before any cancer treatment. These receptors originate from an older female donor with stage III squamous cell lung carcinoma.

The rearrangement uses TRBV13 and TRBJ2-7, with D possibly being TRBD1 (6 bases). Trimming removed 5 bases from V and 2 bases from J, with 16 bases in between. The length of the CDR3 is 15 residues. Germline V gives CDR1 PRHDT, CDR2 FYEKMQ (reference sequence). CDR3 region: CASSLTDRRPYEQYF. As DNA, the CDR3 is TGTGCCAGCAGCCTAACTGACAGGCGCCCCTACGAGCAGTACTTC.

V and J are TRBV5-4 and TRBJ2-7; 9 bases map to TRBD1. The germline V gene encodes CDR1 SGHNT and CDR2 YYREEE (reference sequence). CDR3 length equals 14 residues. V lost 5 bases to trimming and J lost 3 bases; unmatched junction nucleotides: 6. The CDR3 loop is CASSIGQGNYEQYF. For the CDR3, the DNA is TGTGCCAGCAGTATAGGACAGGGGAACTACGAGCAGTACTTC.

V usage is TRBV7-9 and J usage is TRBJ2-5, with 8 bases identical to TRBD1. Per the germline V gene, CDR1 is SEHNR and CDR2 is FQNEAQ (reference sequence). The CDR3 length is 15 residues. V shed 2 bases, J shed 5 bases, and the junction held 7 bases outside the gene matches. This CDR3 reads CASSLIAGGAETQYF. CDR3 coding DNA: TGTGCCAGCAGCTTAATCGCAGGGGGCGCGGAGACCCAGTACTTC. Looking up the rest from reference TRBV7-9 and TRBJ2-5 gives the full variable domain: DTGVSQNPRHKITKRGQNVTFRCDPISEHNRLYWYRQTLGQGPEFLTYFQNEAQLEKSRLLSDRFSAERPKGSFSTLEIQRTEQGDSAMYLCASSLIAGGAETQYFGPGTRLLVL.

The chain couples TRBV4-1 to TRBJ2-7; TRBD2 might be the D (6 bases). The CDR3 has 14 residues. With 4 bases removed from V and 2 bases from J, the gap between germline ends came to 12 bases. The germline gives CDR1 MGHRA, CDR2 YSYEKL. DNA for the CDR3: TGCGCCAGCAGCCTACCGGGACTCACCTACGAGCAGTACTTC. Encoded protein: CASSLPGLTYEQYF.

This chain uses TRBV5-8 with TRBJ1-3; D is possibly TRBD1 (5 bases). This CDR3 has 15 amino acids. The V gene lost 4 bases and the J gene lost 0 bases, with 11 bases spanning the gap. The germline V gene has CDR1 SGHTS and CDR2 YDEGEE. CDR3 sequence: CASSGPGTSGNTIYF. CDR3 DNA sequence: TGTGCCAGCAGCGGACCAGGGACCTCTGGAAACACCATATATTTT.

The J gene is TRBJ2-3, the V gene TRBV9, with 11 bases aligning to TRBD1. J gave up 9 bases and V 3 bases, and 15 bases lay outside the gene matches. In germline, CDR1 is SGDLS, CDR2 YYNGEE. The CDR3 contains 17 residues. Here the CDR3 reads CASSASSGTGGPGTQYF. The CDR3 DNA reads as TGTGCCAGCAGCGCGAGCTCCGGGACAGGGGGGCCGGGGACGCAGTATTTT.

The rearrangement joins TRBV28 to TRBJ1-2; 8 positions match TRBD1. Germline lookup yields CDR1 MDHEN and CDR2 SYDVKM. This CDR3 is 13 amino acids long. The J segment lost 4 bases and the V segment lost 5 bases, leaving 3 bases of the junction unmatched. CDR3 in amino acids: CASSLTGVYGYTF. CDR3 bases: TGTGCCAGCAGTCTGACAGGGGTCTATGGCTACACCTTC.